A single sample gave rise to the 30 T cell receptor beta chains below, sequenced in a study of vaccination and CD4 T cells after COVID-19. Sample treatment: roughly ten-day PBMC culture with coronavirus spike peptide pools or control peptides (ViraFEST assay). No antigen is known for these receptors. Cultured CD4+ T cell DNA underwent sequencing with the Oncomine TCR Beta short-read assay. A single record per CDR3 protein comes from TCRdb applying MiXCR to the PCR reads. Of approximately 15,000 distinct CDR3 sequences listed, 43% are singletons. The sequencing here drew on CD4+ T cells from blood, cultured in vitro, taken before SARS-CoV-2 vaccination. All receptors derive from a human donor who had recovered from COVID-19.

The CDR3 reads CASTRGPSGGNTIYF. The CDR3 DNA reads as TGTGCCAGCACCCGAGGGCCCTCCGGTGGAAACACCATATATTTT. The chain uses TRBV6-1 and TRBJ1-3, with D unresolved. Trimming removed 7 bases at V and 3 bases at J, with 16 bases between. This CDR3 is 15 amino acids long. In germline, CDR1 is MNHNS, CDR2 SASEGT.

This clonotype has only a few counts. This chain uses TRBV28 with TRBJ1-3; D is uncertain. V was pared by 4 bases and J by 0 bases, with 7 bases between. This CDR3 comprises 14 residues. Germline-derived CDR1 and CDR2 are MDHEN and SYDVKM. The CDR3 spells CASSSPHSGNTIYF. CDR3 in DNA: TGTGCCAGCAGTTCCCCCCACTCTGGAAACACCATATATTTT.

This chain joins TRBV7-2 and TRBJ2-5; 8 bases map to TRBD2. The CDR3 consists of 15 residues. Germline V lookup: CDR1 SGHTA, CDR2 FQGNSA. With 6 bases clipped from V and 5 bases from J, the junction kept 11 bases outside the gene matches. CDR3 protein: CASRPIAGKQETQYF. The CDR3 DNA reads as TGTGCCAGCAGGCCCATAGCGGGAAAGCAGGAGACCCAGTACTTC.

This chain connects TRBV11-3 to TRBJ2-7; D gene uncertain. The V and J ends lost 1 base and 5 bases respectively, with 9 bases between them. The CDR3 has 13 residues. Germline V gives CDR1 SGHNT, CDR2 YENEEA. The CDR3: CASSLGTSHEQYF. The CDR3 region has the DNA TGTGCCAGCAGCTTAGGTACGTCCCACGAGCAGTACTTC.

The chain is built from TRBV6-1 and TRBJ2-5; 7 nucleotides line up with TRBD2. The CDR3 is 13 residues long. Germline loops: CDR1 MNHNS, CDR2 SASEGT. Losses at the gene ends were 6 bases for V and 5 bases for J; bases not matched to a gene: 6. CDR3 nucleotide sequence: TGTGCCAGCAGCGTACTAGCGCGGGAGACCCAGTACTTC. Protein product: CASSVLARETQYF.

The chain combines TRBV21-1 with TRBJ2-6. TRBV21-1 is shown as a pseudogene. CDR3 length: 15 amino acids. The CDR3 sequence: CASSKAQTGANVLTF. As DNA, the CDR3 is TGTGCCAGCAGCAAAGCGCAGACTGGGGCCAACGTCCTGACTTTC.

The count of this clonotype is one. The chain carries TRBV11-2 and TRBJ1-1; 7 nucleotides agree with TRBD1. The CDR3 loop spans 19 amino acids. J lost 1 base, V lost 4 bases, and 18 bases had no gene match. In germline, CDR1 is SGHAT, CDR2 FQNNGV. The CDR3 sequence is CASSSWTSVERQGNTEAFF. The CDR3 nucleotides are TGTGCCAGCAGCTCCTGGACGAGTGTCGAGAGACAGGGGAACACTGAAGCTTTCTTT.

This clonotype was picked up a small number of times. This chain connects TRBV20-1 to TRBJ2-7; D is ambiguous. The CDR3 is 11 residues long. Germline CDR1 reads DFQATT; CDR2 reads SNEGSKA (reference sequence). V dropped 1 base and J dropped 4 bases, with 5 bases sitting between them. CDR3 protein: CSARARYEQYF. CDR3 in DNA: TGCAGTGCTAGAGCCCGGTACGAGCAGTACTTC.

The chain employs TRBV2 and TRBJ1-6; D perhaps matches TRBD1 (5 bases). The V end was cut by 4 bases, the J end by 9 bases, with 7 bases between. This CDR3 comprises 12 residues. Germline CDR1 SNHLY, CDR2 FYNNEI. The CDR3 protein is CASSGDLSPLHF. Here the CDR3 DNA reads TGTGCCAGCAGTGGGGACCTTTCACCCCTCCACTTT.

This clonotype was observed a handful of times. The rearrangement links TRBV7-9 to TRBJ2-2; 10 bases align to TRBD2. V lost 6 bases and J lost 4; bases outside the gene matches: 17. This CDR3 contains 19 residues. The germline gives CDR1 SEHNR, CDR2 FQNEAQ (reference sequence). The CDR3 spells CASSPRIREREGPTGELFF. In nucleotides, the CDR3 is TGTGCCAGCAGTCCTCGGATCAGAGAGCGGGAGGGCCCCACCGGGGAGCTGTTTTTT.

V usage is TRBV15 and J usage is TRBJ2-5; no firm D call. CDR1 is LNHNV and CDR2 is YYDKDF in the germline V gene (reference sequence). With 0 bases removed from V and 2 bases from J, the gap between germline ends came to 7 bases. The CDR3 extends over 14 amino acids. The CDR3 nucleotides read TGTGCCACCAGCAGAGATAAGGCTCAAGAGACCCAGTACTTC. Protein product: CATSRDKAQETQYF. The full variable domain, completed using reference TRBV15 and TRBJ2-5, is DAMVIQNPRYQVTQFGKPVTLSCSQTLNHNVMYWYQQKSSQAPKLLFHYYDKDFNNEADTPDNFQSRRPNTSFCFLDIRSPGLGDTAMYLCATSRDKAQETQYFGPGTRLLVL.

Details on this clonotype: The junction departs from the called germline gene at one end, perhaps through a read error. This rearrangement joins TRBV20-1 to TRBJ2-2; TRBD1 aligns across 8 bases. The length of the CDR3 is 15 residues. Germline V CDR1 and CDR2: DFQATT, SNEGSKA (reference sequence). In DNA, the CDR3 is TGCAGTGCTAGAAGGGACAGGTCGACTACCGGGGAGCCGTTTTTT. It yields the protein CSARRDRSTTGEPFF.

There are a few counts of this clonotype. The CDR3 protein is CASSFSSGGGLGPQHF. DNA of the CDR3: TGTGCCAGCAGCTTTAGTTCCGGGGGAGGGCTTGGGCCCCAGCATTTT. The chain recombines TRBV7-8 with TRBJ1-5, with D possibly TRBD1 on 5 matching bases. There are 16 residues in the CDR3. The V end was cut by 3 bases, the J end by 9 bases, with 21 bases between. Germline values: CDR1 SGHVS, CDR2 FQNEAQ.

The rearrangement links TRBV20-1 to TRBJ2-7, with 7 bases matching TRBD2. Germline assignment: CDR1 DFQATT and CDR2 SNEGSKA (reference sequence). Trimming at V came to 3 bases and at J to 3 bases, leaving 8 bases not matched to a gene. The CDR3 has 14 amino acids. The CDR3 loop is CSASALGGNYEQYF. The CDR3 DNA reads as TGCAGTGCTAGCGCCTTGGGGGGGAACTACGAGCAGTACTTC.

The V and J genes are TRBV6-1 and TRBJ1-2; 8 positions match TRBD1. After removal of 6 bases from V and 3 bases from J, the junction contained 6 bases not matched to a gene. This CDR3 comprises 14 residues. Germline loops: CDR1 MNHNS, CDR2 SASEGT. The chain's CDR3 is CASRETGDYYGYTF. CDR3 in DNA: TGTGCCAGCAGGGAGACAGGGGACTACTATGGCTACACCTTC.

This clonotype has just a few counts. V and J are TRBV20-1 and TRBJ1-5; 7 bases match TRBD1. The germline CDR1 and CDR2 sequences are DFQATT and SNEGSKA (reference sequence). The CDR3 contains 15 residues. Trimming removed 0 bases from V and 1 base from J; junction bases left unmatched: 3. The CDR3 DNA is TGCAGTGCTAGAGATAACAGGGGAAGCAATCAGCCCCAGCATTTT. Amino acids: CSARDNRGSNQPQHF.

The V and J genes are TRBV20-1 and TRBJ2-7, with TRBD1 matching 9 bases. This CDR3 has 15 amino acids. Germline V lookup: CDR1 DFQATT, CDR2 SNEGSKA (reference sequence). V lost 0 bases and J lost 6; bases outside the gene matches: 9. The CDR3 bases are TGCAGTGCTAGAGATTCTTCGGACAGGGGTCGCGAGCAGTACTTC. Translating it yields CSARDSSDRGREQYF.

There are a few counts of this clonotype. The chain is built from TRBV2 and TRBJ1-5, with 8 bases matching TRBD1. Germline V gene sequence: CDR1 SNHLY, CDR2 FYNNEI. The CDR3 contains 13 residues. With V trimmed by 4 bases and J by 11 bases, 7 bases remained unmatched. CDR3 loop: CASSVDPDRAQHF. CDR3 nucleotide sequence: TGTGCCAGCAGTGTAGACCCGGACAGGGCCCAGCATTTT.

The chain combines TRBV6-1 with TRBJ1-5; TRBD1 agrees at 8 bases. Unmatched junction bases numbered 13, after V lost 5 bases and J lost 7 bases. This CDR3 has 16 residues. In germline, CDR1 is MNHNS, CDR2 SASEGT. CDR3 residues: CASSRINTGGVQPQHF. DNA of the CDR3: TGTGCCAGCAGTCGCATTAATACAGGGGGGGTCCAGCCCCAGCATTTT.

The CDR3 region is CSSRVGEGGYTF. The CDR3 nucleotides read TGCAGCTCACGAGTGGGGGAAGGTGGCTACACCTTC. This chain uses TRBV29-1 with TRBJ1-2; D is perhaps TRBD1 (5 bases). CDR3 length: 12 amino acids. Per germline, CDR1 SQVTM and CDR2 ANQGSEA. V was shortened by 8 bases and J by 7 bases, with 17 bases between the two germline ends. Variable domain in full (rest from reference TRBV29-1 and TRBJ1-2): SAVISQKPSRDICQRGTSLTIQCQVDSQVTMMFWYRQQPGQSLTLIATANQGSEATYESGFVIDKFPISRPNLTFSTLTVSNMSPEDSSIYLCSSRVGEGGYTFGSGTRLTVV.

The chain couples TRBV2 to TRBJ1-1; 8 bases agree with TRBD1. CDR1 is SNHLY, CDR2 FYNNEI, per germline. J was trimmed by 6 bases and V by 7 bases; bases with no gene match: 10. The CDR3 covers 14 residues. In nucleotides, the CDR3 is TGTGCCAGCAACCTGGACAGGGTTGACGCTGAAGCTTTCTTT. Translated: CASNLDRVDAEAFF.

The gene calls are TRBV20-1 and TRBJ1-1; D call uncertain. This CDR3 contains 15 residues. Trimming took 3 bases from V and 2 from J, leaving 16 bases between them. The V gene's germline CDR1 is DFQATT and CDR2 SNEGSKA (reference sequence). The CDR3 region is CSARSGERLNTEAFF. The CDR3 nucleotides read TGCAGTGCTAGGTCCGGAGAGAGACTAAACACTGAAGCTTTCTTT.

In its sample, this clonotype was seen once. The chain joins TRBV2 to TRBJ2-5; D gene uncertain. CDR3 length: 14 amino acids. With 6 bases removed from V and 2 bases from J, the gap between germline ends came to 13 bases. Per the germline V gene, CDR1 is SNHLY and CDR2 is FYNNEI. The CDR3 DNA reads TGTGCCAGCAGAGGGCCAGGAATACAAGAGACCCAGTACTTC. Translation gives CASRGPGIQETQYF.

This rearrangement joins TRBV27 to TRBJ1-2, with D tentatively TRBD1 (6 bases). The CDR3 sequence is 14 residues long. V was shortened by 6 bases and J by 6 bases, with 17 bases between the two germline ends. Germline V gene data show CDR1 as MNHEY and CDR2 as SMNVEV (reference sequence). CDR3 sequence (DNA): TGTGCCAGCAGATTTGTGTGGGGGCAAGATGGCTACACCTTC. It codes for CASRFVWGQDGYTF.

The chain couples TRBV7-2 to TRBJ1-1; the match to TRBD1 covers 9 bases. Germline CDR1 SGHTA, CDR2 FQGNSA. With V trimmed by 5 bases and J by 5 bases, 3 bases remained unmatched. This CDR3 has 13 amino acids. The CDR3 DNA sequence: TGTGCCAGCAGCATACAGGGGGCGACTGAAGCTTTCTTT. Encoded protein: CASSIQGATEAFF.

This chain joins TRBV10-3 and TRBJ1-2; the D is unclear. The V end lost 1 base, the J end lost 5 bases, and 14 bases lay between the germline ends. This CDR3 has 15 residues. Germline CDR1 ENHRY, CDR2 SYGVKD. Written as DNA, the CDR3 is TGTGCCATCAGTGAGTTGGTGCAGTCGCCTTATGGCTACACCTTC. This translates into CAISELVQSPYGYTF.

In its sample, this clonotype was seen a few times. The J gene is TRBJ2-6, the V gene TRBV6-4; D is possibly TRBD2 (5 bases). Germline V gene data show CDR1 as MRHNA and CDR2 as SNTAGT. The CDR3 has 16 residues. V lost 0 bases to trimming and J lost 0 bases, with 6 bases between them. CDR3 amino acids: CASSDSGSSGANVLTF. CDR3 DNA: TGTGCCAGCAGTGACTCTGGGAGCTCTGGGGCCAACGTCCTGACTTTC.

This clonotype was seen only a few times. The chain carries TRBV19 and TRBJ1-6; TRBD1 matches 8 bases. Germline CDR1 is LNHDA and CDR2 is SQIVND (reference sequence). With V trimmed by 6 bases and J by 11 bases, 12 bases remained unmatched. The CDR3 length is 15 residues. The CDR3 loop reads CASRDADRESTPLHF. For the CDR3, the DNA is TGTGCCAGTAGGGACGCGGACAGGGAATCCACACCCCTCCACTTT.

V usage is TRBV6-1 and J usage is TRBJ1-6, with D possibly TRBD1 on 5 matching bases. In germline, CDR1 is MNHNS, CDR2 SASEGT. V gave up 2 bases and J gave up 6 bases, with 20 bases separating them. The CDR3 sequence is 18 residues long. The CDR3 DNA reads TGTGCCAGCAGTGAATTTAACCGACAGTGGTTTGCTAATTCACCCCTCCACTTT. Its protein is CASSEFNRQWFANSPLHF.

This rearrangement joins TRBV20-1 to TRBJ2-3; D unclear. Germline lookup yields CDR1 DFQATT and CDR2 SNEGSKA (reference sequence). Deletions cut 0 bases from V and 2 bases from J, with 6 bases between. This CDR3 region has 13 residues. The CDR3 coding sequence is TGCAGTGCTAGAGAGACTCTCACAGATACGCAGTATTTT. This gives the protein CSARETLTDTQYF.